The 29 T cell receptor beta chains presented below share a single source sample, sequenced in a study of shared clonotypes between healthy human individuals. Sequencing was performed with immunoSEQ multiplex PCR; in TCRdb, only in-frame clones are kept and a portion is missing. The data contain around 500,000 clones, about three quarters of them seen just once; the ten biggest clones take up approximately 12%. Input material: PBMCs. These TCRs come from a woman aged 40 to 49 in good health. Some clones in this sample may be carry-over from other donors' samples.

V gene TRBV4-3 combines with J gene TRBJ2-3, with D tentatively TRBD2 (5 bases). Germline CDR1 reads LGHNA; CDR2 reads YSLEER. Trimming cost V 0 bases and J 0 bases, with 13 bases left between them. This CDR3 spans 17 amino acids. This chain's CDR3 is CASSQESGRPSTDTQYF. The CDR3 DNA follows: TGCGCCAGCAGCCAAGAGAGCGGTCGGCCTAGCACAGATACGCAGTATTTT.

This chain connects TRBV10-2 to TRBJ2-5; D not resolved. The J call may be in error: the DNA end matches TRBJ2-7 better. The CDR3 is made up of 14 amino acids. Germline V CDR1 and CDR2: WSHSY, SAAADI. The DNA of the CDR3 is TGCGCCAGCAGTCCCCCATATCCATTGTACGAGCAGTACTTC. This gives the protein CASSPPYPLYEQYF.

Worth noting for this clone: Other DNA sequences from this sample encode an identical CDR3 as well. The CDR3 reads CASSIGGGPETQYF. CDR3 DNA sequence: TGTGCCAGTAGTATAGGGGGGGGCCCGGAGACCCAGTACTTC. J is TRBJ2-5 and V is TRBV19, with D perhaps TRBD2 (7 bases). This CDR3 has 14 residues. The germline V and J ends were trimmed by 1 base and 5 bases, with 11 bases remaining between them. CDR1 and CDR2 from the germline V gene are LNHDA and SQIVND (reference sequence).

J is TRBJ1-5 and V is TRBV27; a possible D gene is TRBD1 (5 bases). In germline, CDR1 is MNHEY, CDR2 SMNVEV (reference sequence). This CDR3 has 17 amino acids. V was cut by 2 bases and J by 8 bases, with 22 bases left in between. As DNA, the CDR3 is TGTGCCAGCAGTTTAATCCAGCCCCGGGCAGGGTTTGAGCCCCAGCATTTT. This gives the protein CASSLIQPRAGFEPQHF.

This clone was detected many times. The V gene is TRBV25-1, the J gene TRBJ1-1; a weak D match, TRBD1 (5 bases). The CDR3 extends over 14 amino acids. V was trimmed by 3 bases and J by 3 bases, leaving 11 bases between them. Germline V CDR1 and CDR2: MGHDK, SYGVNS. CDR3 protein: CASSEGRRDTEAFF. In DNA, the CDR3 is TGTGCCAGCAGTGAGGGACGGCGGGACACTGAAGCTTTCTTT.

The chain has TRBV6-5 and TRBJ2-5, with TRBD1 matching 9 bases. The CDR3 is made up of 14 amino acids. Trimming removed 6 bases from V and 1 base from J; junction bases left unmatched: 3. The germline gives CDR1 MNHEY, CDR2 SVGAGI. The DNA for the CDR3 is TGTGCCAGCAGCGAGGGACAGGGCCAAGAGACCCAGTACTTC. Translated: CASSEGQGQETQYF.

The chain carries TRBV11-2 and TRBJ1-5; a weak D match, TRBD1 (5 bases). Trimming stripped 6 bases from V and 6 bases from J, with 12 bases between. In germline, CDR1 is SGHAT, CDR2 FQNNGV. The CDR3 is 13 residues long. This CDR3 reads CASSEGPVQPQHF. The CDR3 nucleotides are TGTGCCAGCAGTGAGGGGCCGGTTCAGCCCCAGCATTTT.

The chain recombines TRBV5-4 with TRBJ1-4; the D is unclear. The V gene's germline CDR1 is SGHNT and CDR2 YYREEE (reference sequence). The CDR3 is 15 residues long. Trimming took 4 bases from V and 0 from J, leaving 10 bases between them. CDR3 amino acids: CASSHGTTTNEKLFF. The CDR3 nucleotides are TGTGCCAGCAGCCACGGTACAACAACTAATGAAAAACTGTTTTTT.

The chain uses TRBV28 and TRBJ2-2; 14 bases agree with TRBD2. The germline V gene has CDR1 MDHEN and CDR2 SYDVKM. V lost 8 bases, J lost 6 bases, and 2 bases stayed unmatched. The CDR3 sequence is 14 residues long. In DNA form, the CDR3 reads TGTGCCAGCGGGACTAGCGGGAGTGCCGGGGAGCTGTTTTTT. It yields the protein CASGTSGSAGELFF.

In its sample, this clone was seen many times. This chain links TRBV27 with TRBJ2-1; D tentatively fits TRBD1 or TRBD2 (5 bases each). Germline V gene data show CDR1 as MNHEY and CDR2 as SMNVEV (reference sequence). Trimming removed 7 bases from V and 0 bases from J, with 7 bases in between. The CDR3 runs to 13 residues. This CDR3 is CASTGSSYNEQFF. CDR3 in DNA: TGTGCCAGCACAGGGAGCTCCTACAATGAGCAGTTCTTC.

Concerning this clone: It differs at one base from a far larger clone, so likely a read error. The CDR3 does not end in the conserved phenylalanine or tryptophan, so this is likely a read error. This sequence joins TRBV30 and TRBJ2-3; no clear D. The V gene lost 2 bases and the J gene lost 2 bases, with 5 bases spanning the gap. The CDR3 contains 12 residues. CDR1 is GTSNPN and CDR2 is SVGIG in the germline V gene (reference sequence). The CDR3 protein is CAWSTATDTQYS. For the CDR3, the DNA is TGTGCCTGGAGTACGGCCACAGATACGCAGTATTCT.

J is TRBJ2-5 and V is TRBV5-1, with a weak D call TRBD1 (5 bases). Looked up from germline, CDR1 is SGHRS and CDR2 is YFSETQ. Trimming stripped 0 bases from V and 8 bases from J, with 11 bases between. This CDR3 has 13 residues. The CDR3 reads CASSLEGAETQYF. The CDR3 DNA sequence: TGCGCCAGCAGCTTGGAAGGGGCCGAAACCCAGTACTTC.

CDR3 residues: CASSPGSGRPHEQYF. The DNA for the CDR3 is TGTGCCAGCAGCCCCGGTAGCGGGAGGCCCCACGAGCAGTACTTC. The chain joins TRBV11-1 to TRBJ2-7; 10 bases map to TRBD2. The CDR3 has 15 residues. Germline assignment: CDR1 SGHAT and CDR2 FQDESV (reference sequence). The V gene end was trimmed by 5 bases and the J gene end by 5 bases; junction bases not matched to a gene: 9.

This clone was recorded once. A far larger clone is a single base away, which makes a read error likely. The rearrangement links TRBV13 to TRBJ2-5; D may be TRBD1 (6 bases). This CDR3 has 14 amino acids. V lost 5 bases and J 7 bases, leaving 17 bases between the germline ends. CDR1 and CDR2 from the germline V gene are PRHDT and FYEKMQ (reference sequence). CDR3 in amino acids: CASSAGYATGTQYF. The CDR3 bases are TGTGCCAGCAGCGCAGGCTACGCGACAGGGACCCAGTACTTC.

V is TRBV10-3 and J is TRBJ2-5; 7 bases agree with TRBD1. This CDR3 is 15 amino acids long. The germline CDR1 and CDR2 sequences are ENHRY and SYGVKD. With 0 bases clipped from V and 4 bases from J, the junction kept 5 bases outside the gene matches. In nucleotides, the CDR3 is TGTGCCATCAGTGAGTCAGGGGGCCGCCCAGAGACCCAGTACTTC. Encoded protein: CAISESGGRPETQYF.

V usage is TRBV7-9 and J usage is TRBJ1-2; D is unresolved. Trimming stripped 5 bases from V and 4 bases from J, with 14 bases between. This CDR3 spans 14 amino acids. CDR1 and CDR2 (germline): SEHNR, FQNEAQ (reference sequence). CDR3 coding DNA: TGTGCCAGCAGCCAAACTAGGGAGGGCTATGGCTACACCTTC. It is translated as CASSQTREGYGYTF.

Only a few counts were recorded for this clone. The chain couples TRBV15 to TRBJ2-7; TRBD1 might be the D (6 bases). This CDR3 has 13 residues. CDR1 LNHNV and CDR2 YYDKDF come from the germline V gene (reference sequence). V gave up 6 bases and J gave up 5 bases, with 14 bases separating them. The CDR3 region has the DNA TGTGCCACCAGGGGGACAATGAGGCACGAGCAGTACTTC. It specifies CATRGTMRHEQYF.

V usage is TRBV9 and J usage is TRBJ2-3, with a tentative D call TRBD2 (5 bases). The CDR3 length is 13 residues. The ends were cut back, 0 bases at V and 4 bases at J, with 6 bases in the middle. CDR1 is SGDLS, CDR2 YYNGEE, per germline. The CDR3 is CASSVVRADTQYF. CDR3 nucleotide sequence: TGTGCCAGCAGCGTAGTGAGGGCAGATACGCAGTATTTT.

The CDR3 sequence: CASSRNEQFF. The CDR3 nucleotides are TGTGCCAGCAGCCGGAATGAGCAGTTCTTC. V and J are TRBV28 and TRBJ2-1; D remains unclear. Germline V gene lookup returns CDR1 MDHEN and CDR2 SYDVKM. V was trimmed by 6 bases and J by 7 bases, leaving 4 bases between them. This CDR3 is built from 10 residues.

Here the CDR3 reads CASSLMGQTEKLFF. The CDR3 DNA follows: TGTGCCAGCAGTTTAATGGGACAGACTGAAAAACTGTTTTTT. V usage is TRBV28 and J usage is TRBJ1-4; 7 bases match TRBD1. V lost 2 bases and J lost 7; bases outside the gene matches: 4. The CDR3 contains 14 residues. Germline CDR1 is MDHEN and CDR2 is SYDVKM.

This chain joins TRBV28 and TRBJ2-1; TRBD2 matches 8 bases. J was trimmed by 3 bases and V by 5 bases; bases with no gene match: 9. The CDR3 totals 16 residues. In germline, CDR1 is MDHEN, CDR2 SYDVKM. In nucleotides, the CDR3 is TGTGCCAGCAGTCCCCCACAGCGGGAGTTCTACAATGAGCAGTTCTTC. It yields the protein CASSPPQREFYNEQFF.

Only one count was recorded for this clone. The V and J genes are TRBV18 and TRBJ2-7, with 13 bases matching TRBD2. With 3 bases clipped from V and 5 bases from J, the junction kept 13 bases outside the gene matches. Germline V gives CDR1 KGHSH, CDR2 LQKENI. This CDR3 is built from 18 residues. CDR3 residues: CASSPRTSGSGGGDEQYF. The CDR3 nucleotides read TGTGCCAGCTCACCTCGGACTAGCGGGAGCGGGGGAGGGGACGAGCAGTACTTC.

The gene calls are TRBV7-2 and TRBJ2-7, with 8 bases aligning to TRBD2. This CDR3 region has 17 residues. The germline V gene encodes CDR1 SGHTA and CDR2 FQGNSA. The J segment lost 11 bases and the V segment lost 5 bases, leaving 23 bases of the junction unmatched. As DNA, the CDR3 is TGTGCCAGCAGCCCGCCGGGAGGGTTTTTAGGCGAGGGGAAAAAGTACTTC. Protein product: CASSPPGGFLGEGKKYF. The variable domain in full, with the rest retrieved from reference TRBV7-2 and TRBJ2-7, is GAGVSQSPSNKVTEKGKDVELRCDPISGHTALYWYRQSLGQGLEFLIYFQGNSAPDKSGLPSDRFSAERTGGSVSTLTIQRTQQEDSAVYLCASSPPGGFLGEGKKYFGPGTRLTVT.

The chain combines TRBV15 with TRBJ1-4; D gene uncertain. Trimming stripped 5 bases from V and 1 base from J, with 17 bases between. This CDR3 spans 17 amino acids. The germline CDR1 and CDR2 sequences are LNHNV and YYDKDF (reference sequence). This CDR3 is CATSDTALGGTNEKLFF. CDR3 bases: TGTGCCACCAGCGATACAGCGCTAGGCGGAACTAATGAAAAACTGTTTTTT.

The rearrangement links TRBV30 to TRBJ2-5; TRBD1 matches at 10 bases. The CDR3 is 16 residues long. The ends lost 1 base at V and 4 bases at J; junction bases unmatched: 9. CDR1 and CDR2 from the germline V gene are GTSNPN and SVGIG (reference sequence). The CDR3 loop is CAWSELRDRGRETQYF. The CDR3 DNA sequence: TGTGCCTGGAGTGAGCTTAGGGACAGGGGTCGAGAGACCCAGTACTTC.

V gene TRBV4-2 combines with J gene TRBJ2-7, with 10 bases aligning to TRBD2. Germline V gene lookup returns CDR1 LGHNA and CDR2 YNFKEQ. The CDR3 runs to 14 residues. With 5 bases clipped from V and 6 bases from J, the junction kept 7 bases outside the gene matches. DNA for the CDR3: TGTGCCAGCAGCGGGAGCGGGAGGGCGTCCGAGCAGTACTTC. Protein: CASSGSGRASEQYF.

The J gene is TRBJ2-2, the V gene TRBV7-3, with a possible D match to TRBD1 (6 bases). From germline, CDR1 is SGHTA and CDR2 FQGTGA. The CDR3 runs 16 residues. V was cut by 5 bases and J by 4 bases, with 17 bases left in between. The CDR3 here is CASSPRPDRFTGELFF. In nucleotides, the CDR3 is TGTGCCAGCAGCCCGAGACCTGACAGGTTCACCGGGGAGCTGTTTTTT.

The sample holds a few counts of this clone. The V gene is TRBV7-9, the J gene TRBJ2-5; D remains unclear. CDR1 is SEHNR, CDR2 FQNEAQ, per germline (reference sequence). The CDR3 length is 13 residues. Trimming stripped 2 bases from V and 2 bases from J, with 6 bases between. The CDR3 DNA follows: TGTGCCAGCAGCTTATACGATCAAGAGACCCAGTACTTC. Its protein product is CASSLYDQETQYF.

This chain joins TRBV28 and TRBJ2-7, with D hard to call. This CDR3 spans 12 amino acids. Looked up from germline, CDR1 is MDHEN and CDR2 is SYDVKM. The V and J ends lost 6 bases and 2 bases respectively, with 8 bases between them. CDR3: CASRGDPYEQYF. The CDR3 DNA is TGTGCCAGCAGGGGTGATCCCTACGAGCAGTACTTC. Filled out from reference TRBV28 and TRBJ2-7, the complete variable domain reads DVKVTQSSRYLVKRTGEKVFLECVQDMDHENMFWYRQDPGLGLRLIYFSYDVKMKEKGDIPEGYSVSREKKERFSLILESASTNQTSMYLCASRGDPYEQYFGPGTRLTVT.